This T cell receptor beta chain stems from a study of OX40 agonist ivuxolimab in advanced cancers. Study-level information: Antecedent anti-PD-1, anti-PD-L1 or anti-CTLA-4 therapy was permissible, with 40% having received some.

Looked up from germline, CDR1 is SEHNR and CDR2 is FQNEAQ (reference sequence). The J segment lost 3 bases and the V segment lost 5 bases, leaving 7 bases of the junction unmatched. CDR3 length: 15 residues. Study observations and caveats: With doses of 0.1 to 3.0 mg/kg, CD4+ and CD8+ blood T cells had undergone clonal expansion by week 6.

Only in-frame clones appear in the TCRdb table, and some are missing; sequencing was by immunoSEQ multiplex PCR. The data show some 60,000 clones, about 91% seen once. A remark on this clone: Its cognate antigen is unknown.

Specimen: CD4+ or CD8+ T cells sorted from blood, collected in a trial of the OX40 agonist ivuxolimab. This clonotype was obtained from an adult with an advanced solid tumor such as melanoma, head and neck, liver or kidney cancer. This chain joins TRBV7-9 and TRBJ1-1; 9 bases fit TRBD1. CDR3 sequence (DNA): TGTGCCAGCAGCCTCAGACAGGGGGTGGACACTGAAGCTTTCTTT. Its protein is CASSLRQGVDTEAFF.